A single sample gave rise to the 3 T cell receptor beta chains below, sequenced in a study of blood T cells in healthy people across ages. It was with a sample-barcoded 5' primer and a J-beta primer mix that a second PCR of roughly 7 to 12 cycles was run. TCRdb re-called the 5' RACE reads with MiXCR, one entry per CDR3 protein. The profile covers under 1,000,000 distinct CDR3 sequences, with about 34% appearing a single time and 10% to 15% taken by the ten largest. The material sequenced was blood. The receptors were sampled from a man aged 18 to 29 in good health.

The rearrangement joins TRBV12-3 or TRBV12-4 to TRBJ2-5; D is possibly TRBD2 (6 bases). There are 14 residues in the CDR3. V was cut by 3 bases and J by 11 bases, with 19 bases left in between. CDR3 DNA sequence: TGTGCCAGCAGTTTCCGGGGGTCAACCAATGAGCAGTACTTC. It specifies CASSFRGSTNEQYF.

The rearrangement joins TRBV7-6 to TRBJ2-1; 8 nucleotides align to TRBD2. There are 15 residues in the CDR3. Germline CDR1 reads SGHVS; CDR2 reads FNYEAQ. V was pared by 7 bases and J by 5 bases, with 10 bases of the junction left unmatched. In DNA form, the CDR3 reads TGTGCCAGCAACCAAGCGGGACTAGGAAACAATGAGCAGTTCTTC. It yields the protein CASNQAGLGNNEQFF.

This chain connects TRBV5-1 to TRBJ1-2; 7 nucleotides align to TRBD1. This CDR3 region has 12 residues. Trimming removed 4 bases from V and 7 bases from J; junction bases left unmatched: 4. The germline V gene has CDR1 SGHRS and CDR2 YFSETQ. The CDR3 DNA sequence: TGCGCCAGCAGCGCTACAGGGGCTGGCTACACCTTC. Amino acids: CASSATGAGYTF. The whole variable domain, remainder taken from reference TRBV5-1 and TRBJ1-2, is KAGVTQTPRYLIKTRGQQVTLSCSPISGHRSVSWYQQTPGQGLQFLFEYFSETQRNKGNFPGRFSGRQFSNSRSEMNVSTLELGDSALYLCASSATGAGYTFGSGTRLTVV.